This T cell receptor (beta chain) was retrieved from a study of molecular identifiers for immune sequencing clone quantification. This clonotype appeared a few times. TCRdb itself ran the PCR reads through MiXCR, one entry per CDR3 protein. The sample has around 460,000 distinct CDR3 sequences, around 23% seen once. Germline V CDR1 and CDR2: SGHNT, YENEEA. V was clipped by 5 bases and J by 8 bases, with 13 bases between them. This CDR3 has 13 amino acids. Material: naive CD8+ T cells from blood, with Jurkat cell RNA spiked in. Sample subset: FACS-sorted CD8+CD4-CCR7+CD45RA+ naive T cells. The clonotype originates from a human donor in good health. Some libraries in this study had Jurkat cell RNA spiked in. V gene TRBV11-3 combines with J gene TRBJ2-4; tentative D call: TRBD2 (5 bases). CDR3 protein: CASSPPGSDIQYF. The DNA for the CDR3 is TGTGCCAGCAGCCCCCCGGGGTCGGACATTCAGTACTTC.